This TCR beta chain was profiled in a study of tumor-infiltrating lymphocytes in primary liver carcinoma. The wider study: Stage T1-T3 N0M0 tumors spanned about 4.2 to 11 cm.

Whole-study findings and limits: Only around 7-24% of top clones occurred in all five tumor regions.

Total RNA amounting to 450 to 500 ng was the source from which TCR beta cDNA was made with a constant-region primer. Modified slightly, ARM-PCR produced TCR beta libraries over three nested multiplex PCR rounds. Two initial PCR rounds of around 10 cycles each paired TRBV1-TRBV30 forward primers with a C-beta reverse primer. TCRdb itself ran the multiplex PCR reads through MiXCR, one entry per CDR3 protein. The sample has 50,000 to 70,000 distinct CDR3 sequences, approximately 70% seen once. CDR1 and CDR2 from the germline V gene are SGHRS and YFSETQ. This CDR3 has 12 amino acids. V was pared by 1 base and J by 4 bases, with 4 bases between. Extraction of RNA together with DNA used roughly 20-33 mg of unsorted bulk tissue. Those sampled were patients whose primary liver carcinoma was treated by surgical resection. The study sampled five separate regions from each tumor. This clonotype was seen repeatedly, ten times or more. Antigen specificity is unknown.

Specimen: liver tumor tissue from sampling region 2. Subset denoted: tumor region T2, inferior pole. This sequence joins TRBV5-1 and TRBJ2-3; D remains unclear. The TCR comes from a man in his forties with primary liver carcinoma and hepatitis B virus infection. For the CDR3, the DNA is TGCGCCAGCAGCTTGAGTTCAGATACGCAGTATTTT. It codes for CASSLSSDTQYF.